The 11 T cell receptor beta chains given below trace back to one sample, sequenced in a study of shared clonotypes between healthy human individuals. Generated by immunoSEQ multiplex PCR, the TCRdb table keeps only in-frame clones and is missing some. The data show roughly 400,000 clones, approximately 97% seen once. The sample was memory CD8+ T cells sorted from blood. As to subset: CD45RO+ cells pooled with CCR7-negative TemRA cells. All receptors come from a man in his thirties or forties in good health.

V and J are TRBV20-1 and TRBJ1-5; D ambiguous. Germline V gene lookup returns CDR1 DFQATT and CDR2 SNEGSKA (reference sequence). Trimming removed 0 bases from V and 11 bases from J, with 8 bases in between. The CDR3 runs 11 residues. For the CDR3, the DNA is TGCAGTGCTAGAGATTTTGCAGCCCAGCATTTT. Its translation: CSARDFAAQHF.

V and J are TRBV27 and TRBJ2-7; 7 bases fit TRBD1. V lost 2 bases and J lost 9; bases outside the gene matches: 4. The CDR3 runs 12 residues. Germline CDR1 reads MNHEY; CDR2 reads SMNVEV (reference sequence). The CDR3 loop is CASSLAQGRQYF. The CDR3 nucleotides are TGTGCCAGCAGTTTAGCACAGGGGAGGCAGTACTTC.

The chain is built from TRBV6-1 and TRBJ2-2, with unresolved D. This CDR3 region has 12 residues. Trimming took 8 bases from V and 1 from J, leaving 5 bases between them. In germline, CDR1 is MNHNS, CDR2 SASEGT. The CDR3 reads CASGRNTGELFF. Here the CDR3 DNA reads TGTGCCAGCGGGCGGAACACCGGGGAGCTGTTTTTT.

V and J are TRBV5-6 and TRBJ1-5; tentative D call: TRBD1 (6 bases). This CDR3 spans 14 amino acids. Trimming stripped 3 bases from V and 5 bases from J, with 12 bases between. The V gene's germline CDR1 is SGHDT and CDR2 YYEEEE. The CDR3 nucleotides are TGTGCCAGCAGCTGGCGGGGGGGGCATCAGCCCCAGCATTTT. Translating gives CASSWRGGHQPQHF.

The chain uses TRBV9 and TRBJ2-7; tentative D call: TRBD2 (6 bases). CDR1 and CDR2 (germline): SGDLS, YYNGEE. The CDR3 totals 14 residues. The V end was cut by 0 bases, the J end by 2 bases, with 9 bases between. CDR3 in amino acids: CASSVGGGPYEQYF. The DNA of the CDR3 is TGTGCCAGCAGCGTAGGGGGAGGCCCCTACGAGCAGTACTTC.

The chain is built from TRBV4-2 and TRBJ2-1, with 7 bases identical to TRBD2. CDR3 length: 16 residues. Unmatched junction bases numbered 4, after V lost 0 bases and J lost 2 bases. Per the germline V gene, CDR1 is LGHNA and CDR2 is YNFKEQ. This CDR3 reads CASSQESGLAYNEQFF. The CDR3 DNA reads TGTGCCAGCAGCCAAGAGTCCGGACTAGCCTACAATGAGCAGTTCTTC.

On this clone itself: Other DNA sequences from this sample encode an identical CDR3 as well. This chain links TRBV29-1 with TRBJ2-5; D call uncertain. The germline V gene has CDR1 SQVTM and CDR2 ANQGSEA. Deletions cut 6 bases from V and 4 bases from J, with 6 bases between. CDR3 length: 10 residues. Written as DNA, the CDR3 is TGCAGCGTCGTACTAGAGACCCAGTACTTC. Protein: CSVVLETQYF.

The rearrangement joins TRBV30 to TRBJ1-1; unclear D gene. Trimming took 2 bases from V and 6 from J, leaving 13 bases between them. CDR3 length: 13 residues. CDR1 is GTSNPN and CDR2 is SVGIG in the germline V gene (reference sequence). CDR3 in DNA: TGTGCCTGGAGTTCGGCTATTGGGGCTGAAGCTTTCTTT. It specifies CAWSSAIGAEAFF.

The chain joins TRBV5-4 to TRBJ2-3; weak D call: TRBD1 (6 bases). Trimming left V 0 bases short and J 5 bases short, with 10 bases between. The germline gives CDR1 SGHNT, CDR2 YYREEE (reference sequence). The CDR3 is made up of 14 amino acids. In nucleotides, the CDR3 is TGTGCCAGCAGCTTGGGGGGGCGGAGAGATACGCAGTATTTT. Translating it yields CASSLGGRRDTQYF.

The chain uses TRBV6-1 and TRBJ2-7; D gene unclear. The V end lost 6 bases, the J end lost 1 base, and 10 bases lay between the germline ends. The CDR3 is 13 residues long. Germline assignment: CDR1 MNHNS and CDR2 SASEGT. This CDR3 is CASSYTKSYEQYF. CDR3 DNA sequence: TGTGCCAGCAGCTATACAAAGTCCTACGAGCAGTACTTC.

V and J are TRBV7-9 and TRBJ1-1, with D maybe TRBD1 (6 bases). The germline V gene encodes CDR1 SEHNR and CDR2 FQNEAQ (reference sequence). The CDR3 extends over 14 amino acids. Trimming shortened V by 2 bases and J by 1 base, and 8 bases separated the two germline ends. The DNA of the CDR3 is TGTGCCAGCAGCTTAATGGGACAGAACACTGAAGCTTTCTTT. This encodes CASSLMGQNTEAFF.